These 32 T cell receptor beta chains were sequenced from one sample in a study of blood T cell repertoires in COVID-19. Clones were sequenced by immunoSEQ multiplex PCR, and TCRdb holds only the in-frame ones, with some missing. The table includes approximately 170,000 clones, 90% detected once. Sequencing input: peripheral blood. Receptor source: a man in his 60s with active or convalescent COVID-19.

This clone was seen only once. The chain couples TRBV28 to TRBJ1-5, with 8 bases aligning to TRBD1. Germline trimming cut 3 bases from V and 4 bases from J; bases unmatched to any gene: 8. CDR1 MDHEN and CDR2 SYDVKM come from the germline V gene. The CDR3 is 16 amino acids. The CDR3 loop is CASSFPAGGLNQPQHF. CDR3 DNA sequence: TGTGCCAGCAGTTTCCCTGCAGGGGGCTTAAATCAGCCCCAGCATTTT.

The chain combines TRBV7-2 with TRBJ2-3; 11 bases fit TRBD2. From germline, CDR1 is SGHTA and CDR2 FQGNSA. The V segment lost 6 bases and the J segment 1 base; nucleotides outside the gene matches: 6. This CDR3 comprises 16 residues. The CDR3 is CASRLTSGGRTDTQYF. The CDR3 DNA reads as TGTGCCAGCAGACTTACTAGCGGGGGTCGCACAGATACGCAGTATTTT.

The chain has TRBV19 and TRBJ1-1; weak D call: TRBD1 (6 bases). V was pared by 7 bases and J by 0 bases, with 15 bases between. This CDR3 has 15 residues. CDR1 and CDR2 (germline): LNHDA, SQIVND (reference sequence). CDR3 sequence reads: CASTLGQYMNTEAFF. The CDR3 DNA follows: TGTGCCAGTACTTTGGGACAATACATGAACACTGAAGCTTTCTTT.

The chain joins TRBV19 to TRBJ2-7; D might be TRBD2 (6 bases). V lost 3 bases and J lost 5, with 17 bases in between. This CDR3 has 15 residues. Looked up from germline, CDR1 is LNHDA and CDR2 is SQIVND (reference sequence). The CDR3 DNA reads TGTGCCAGTAGTATCCGGCCAGCGGGTCGCGACGAGCAGTACTTC. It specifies CASSIRPAGRDEQYF.

Here the CDR3 reads CASRWDRVDYGYTF. The CDR3 nucleotides are TGTGCCAGCAGATGGGACAGGGTGGACTATGGCTACACCTTC. This chain links TRBV6-5 with TRBJ1-2, with 9 bases aligning to TRBD1. The ends lost 6 bases at V and 3 bases at J; junction bases unmatched: 5. Germline V CDR1 and CDR2: MNHEY, SVGAGI. This CDR3 comprises 14 residues.

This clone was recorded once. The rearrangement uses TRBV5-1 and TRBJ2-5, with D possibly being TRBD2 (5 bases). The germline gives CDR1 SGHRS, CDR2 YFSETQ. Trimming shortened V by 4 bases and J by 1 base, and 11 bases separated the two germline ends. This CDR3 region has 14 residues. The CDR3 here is CASSPREAQETQYF. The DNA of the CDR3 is TGCGCCAGCAGCCCTCGGGAAGCCCAAGAGACCCAGTACTTC.

CDR3 region: CASSGGQGGETQYF. Written as DNA, the CDR3 is TGTGCCAGTAGTGGGGGACAGGGGGGAGAGACCCAGTACTTC. The V call is TRBV19, the J call TRBJ2-5; 11 nucleotides agree with TRBD1. Trimming removed 5 bases from V and 4 bases from J; junction bases left unmatched: 3. Germline assignment: CDR1 LNHDA and CDR2 SQIVND (reference sequence). The CDR3 is 14 residues long. The entire variable domain, with the rest obtained from reference TRBV19 and TRBJ2-5, is as follows: DGGITQSPKYLFRKEGQNVTLSCEQNLNHDAMYWYRQDPGQGLRLIYYSQIVNDFQKGDIAEGYSVSREKKESFPLTVTSAQKNPTAFYLCASSGGQGGETQYFGPGTRLLVL.

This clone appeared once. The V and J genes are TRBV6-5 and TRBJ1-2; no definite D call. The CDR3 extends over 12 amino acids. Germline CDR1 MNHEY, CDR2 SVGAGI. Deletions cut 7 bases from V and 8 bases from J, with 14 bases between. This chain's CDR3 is CASTERFGGYTF. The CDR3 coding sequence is TGTGCCAGCACGGAGCGATTTGGCGGCTACACCTTC.

The CDR3 DNA is TGTGCCAGCAGCCAAGAGACACCTACGAACACCGGGGAGCTGTTTTTT. It translates to CASSQETPTNTGELFF. The chain uses TRBV3-1 (or the pseudogene TRBV3-2) and TRBJ2-2, with unresolved D. Germline V gives CDR1 LGHDT, CDR2 YNNKEL (reference sequence). CDR3 length equals 16 residues. The ends were cut back, 0 bases at V and 0 bases at J, with 8 bases in the middle.

The CDR3 DNA reads TGTGCCAGCAGCTTGGCCGGGAGGCTTTCCTACAATGAGCAGTTCTTC. Translation: CASSLAGRLSYNEQFF. The chain couples TRBV11-2 to TRBJ2-1, with 7 bases lining up with TRBD2. In germline, CDR1 is SGHAT, CDR2 FQNNGV. The V segment lost 3 bases and the J segment 1 base; nucleotides outside the gene matches: 6. The CDR3 spans 16 residues.

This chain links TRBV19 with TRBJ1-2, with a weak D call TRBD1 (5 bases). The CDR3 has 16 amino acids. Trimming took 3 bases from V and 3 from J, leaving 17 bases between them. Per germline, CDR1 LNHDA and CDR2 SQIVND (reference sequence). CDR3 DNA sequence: TGTGCCAGTAGTATGAGGGACTATCATTTTTACTATGGCTACACCTTC. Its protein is CASSMRDYHFYYGYTF.

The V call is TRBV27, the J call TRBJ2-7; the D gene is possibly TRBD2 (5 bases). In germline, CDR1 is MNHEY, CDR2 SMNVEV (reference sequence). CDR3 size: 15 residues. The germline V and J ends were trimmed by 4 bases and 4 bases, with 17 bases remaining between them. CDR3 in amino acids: CASSSSARGSYEQYF. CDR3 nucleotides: TGTGCCAGCAGTTCCTCAGCACGGGGTTCTTACGAGCAGTACTTC.

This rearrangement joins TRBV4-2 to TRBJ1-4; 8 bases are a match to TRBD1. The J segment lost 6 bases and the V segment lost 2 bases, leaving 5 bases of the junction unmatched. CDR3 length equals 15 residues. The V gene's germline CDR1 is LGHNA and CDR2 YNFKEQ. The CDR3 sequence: CASSQPDRVYEKLFF. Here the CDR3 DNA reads TGTGCCAGCAGCCAACCGGACAGGGTGTATGAAAAACTGTTTTTT.

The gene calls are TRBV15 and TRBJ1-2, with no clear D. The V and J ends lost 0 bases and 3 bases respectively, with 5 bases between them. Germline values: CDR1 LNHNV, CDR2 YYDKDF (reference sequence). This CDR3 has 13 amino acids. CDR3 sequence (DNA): TGTGCCACCAGCAGAGAAACTGACTATGGCTACACCTTC. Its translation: CATSRETDYGYTF. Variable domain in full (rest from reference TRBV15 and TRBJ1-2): DAMVIQNPRYQVTQFGKPVTLSCSQTLNHNVMYWYQQKSSQAPKLLFHYYDKDFNNEADTPDNFQSRRPNTSFCFLDIRSPGLGDTAMYLCATSRETDYGYTFGSGTRLTVV.

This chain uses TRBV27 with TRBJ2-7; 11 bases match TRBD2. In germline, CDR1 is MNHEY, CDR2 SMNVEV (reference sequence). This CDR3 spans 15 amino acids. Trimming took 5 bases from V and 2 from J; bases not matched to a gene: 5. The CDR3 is CASSPRLAGPYEQYF. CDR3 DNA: TGTGCCAGCAGTCCCCGACTAGCGGGACCCTACGAGCAGTACTTC.

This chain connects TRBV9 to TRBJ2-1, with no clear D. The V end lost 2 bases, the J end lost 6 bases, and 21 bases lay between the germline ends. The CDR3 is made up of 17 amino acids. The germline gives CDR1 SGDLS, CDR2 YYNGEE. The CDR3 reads CASSVTSIIPPANEQFF. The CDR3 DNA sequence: TGTGCCAGCAGCGTCACTTCTATCATTCCTCCCGCCAATGAGCAGTTCTTC.

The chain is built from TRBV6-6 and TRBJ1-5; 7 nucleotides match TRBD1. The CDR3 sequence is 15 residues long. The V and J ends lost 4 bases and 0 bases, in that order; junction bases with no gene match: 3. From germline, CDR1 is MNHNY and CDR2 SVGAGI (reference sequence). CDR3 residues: CASSLTGYSNQPQHF. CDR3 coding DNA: TGTGCCAGCAGTTTGACAGGGTATAGCAATCAGCCCCAGCATTTT.

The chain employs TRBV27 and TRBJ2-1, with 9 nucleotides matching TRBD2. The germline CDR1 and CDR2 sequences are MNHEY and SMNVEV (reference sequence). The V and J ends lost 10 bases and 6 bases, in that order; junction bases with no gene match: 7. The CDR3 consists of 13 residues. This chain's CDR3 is CATQTSGPNEQFF. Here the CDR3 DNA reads TGTGCCACACAGACTAGCGGTCCCAATGAGCAGTTCTTC.

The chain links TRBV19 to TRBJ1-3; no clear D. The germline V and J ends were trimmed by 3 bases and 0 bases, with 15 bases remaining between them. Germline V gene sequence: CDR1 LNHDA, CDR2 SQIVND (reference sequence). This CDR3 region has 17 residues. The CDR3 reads CASSMNFGTDSGNTIYF. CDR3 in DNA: TGTGCCAGTAGTATGAATTTTGGCACAGACTCTGGAAACACCATATATTTT.

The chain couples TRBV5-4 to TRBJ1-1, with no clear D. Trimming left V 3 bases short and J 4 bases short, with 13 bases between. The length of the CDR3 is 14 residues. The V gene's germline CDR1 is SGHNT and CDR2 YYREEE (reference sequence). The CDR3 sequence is CASSSPTRGTEAFF. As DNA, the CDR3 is TGTGCCAGCAGCTCGCCTACTCGGGGCACTGAAGCTTTCTTT. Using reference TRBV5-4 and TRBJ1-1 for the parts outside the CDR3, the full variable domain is ETGVTQSPTHLIKTRGQQVTLRCSSQSGHNTVSWYQQALGQGPQFIFQYYREEENGRGNFPPRFSGLQFPNYSSELNVNALELDDSALYLCASSSPTRGTEAFFGQGTRLTVV.

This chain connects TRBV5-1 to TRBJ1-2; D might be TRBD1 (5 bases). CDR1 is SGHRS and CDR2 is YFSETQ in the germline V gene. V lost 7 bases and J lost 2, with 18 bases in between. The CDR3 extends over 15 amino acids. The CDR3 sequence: CASSPGGDLNYGYTF. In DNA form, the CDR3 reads TGCGCCAGCTCCCCTGGGGGGGACCTGAACTATGGCTACACCTTC.

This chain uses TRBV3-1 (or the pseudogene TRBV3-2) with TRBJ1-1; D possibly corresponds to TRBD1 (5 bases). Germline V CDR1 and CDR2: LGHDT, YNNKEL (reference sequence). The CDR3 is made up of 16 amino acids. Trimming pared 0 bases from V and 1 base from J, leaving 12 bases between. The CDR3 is CASSQDWGGKNTEAFF. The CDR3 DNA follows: TGTGCCAGCAGCCAAGATTGGGGGGGTAAGAACACTGAAGCTTTCTTT.

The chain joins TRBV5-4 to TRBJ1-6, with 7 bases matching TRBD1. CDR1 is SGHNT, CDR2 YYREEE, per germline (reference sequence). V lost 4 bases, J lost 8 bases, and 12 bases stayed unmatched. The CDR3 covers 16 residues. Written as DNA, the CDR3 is TGTGCCAGCAGCACGGGGACAGCAGAGAAATATTCACCCCTCCACTTT. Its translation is CASSTGTAEKYSPLHF.

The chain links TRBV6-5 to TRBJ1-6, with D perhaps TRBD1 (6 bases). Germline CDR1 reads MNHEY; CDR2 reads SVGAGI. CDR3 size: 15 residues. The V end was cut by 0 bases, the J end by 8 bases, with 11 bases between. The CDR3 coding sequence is TGTGCCAGCAGTTACTCGTTCAGGGGCGATTCACCCCTCCACTTT. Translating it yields CASSYSFRGDSPLHF.

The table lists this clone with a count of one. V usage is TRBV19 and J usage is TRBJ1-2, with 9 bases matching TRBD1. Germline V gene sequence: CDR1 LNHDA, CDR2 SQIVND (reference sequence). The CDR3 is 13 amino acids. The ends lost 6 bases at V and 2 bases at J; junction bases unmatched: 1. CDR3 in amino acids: CASRTGGNYGYTF. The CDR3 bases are TGTGCCAGTAGGACAGGGGGGAACTATGGCTACACCTTC. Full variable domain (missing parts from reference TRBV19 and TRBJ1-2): DGGITQSPKYLFRKEGQNVTLSCEQNLNHDAMYWYRQDPGQGLRLIYYSQIVNDFQKGDIAEGYSVSREKKESFPLTVTSAQKNPTAFYLCASRTGGNYGYTFGSGTRLTVV.

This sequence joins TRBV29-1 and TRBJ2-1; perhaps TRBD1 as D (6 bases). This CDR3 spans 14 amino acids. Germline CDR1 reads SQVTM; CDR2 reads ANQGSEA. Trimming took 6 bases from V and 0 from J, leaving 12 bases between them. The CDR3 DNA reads TGCAGCGTCGGTGGACAGAGCTCCTACAATGAGCAGTTCTTC. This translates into CSVGGQSSYNEQFF.

The CDR3 reads CASSPQGPGNTIYF. The CDR3 nucleotides are TGTGCCAGCAGCCCCCAGGGCCCTGGAAACACCATATATTTT. The chain is built from TRBV3-1 (or the pseudogene TRBV3-2) and TRBJ1-3; D possibly corresponds to TRBD1 (5 bases). The germline V gene has CDR1 LGHDT and CDR2 YNNKEL (reference sequence). Trimming pared 4 bases from V and 2 bases from J, leaving 9 bases between. The CDR3 runs 14 residues.

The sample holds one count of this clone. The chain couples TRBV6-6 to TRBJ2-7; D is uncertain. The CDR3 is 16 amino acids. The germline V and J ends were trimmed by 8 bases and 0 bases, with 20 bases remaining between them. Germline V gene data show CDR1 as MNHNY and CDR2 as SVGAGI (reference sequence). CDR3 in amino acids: CASRLESPASSYEQYF. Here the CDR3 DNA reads TGTGCCAGCCGCCTGGAATCCCCAGCGAGCTCCTACGAGCAGTACTTC.

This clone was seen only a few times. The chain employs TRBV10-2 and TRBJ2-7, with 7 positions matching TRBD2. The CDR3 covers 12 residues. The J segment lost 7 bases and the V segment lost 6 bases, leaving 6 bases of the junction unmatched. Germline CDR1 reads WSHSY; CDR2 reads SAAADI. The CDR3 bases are TGCGCCAGCAGCCTAGCGGTCGGGGAGCAGTACTTC. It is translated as CASSLAVGEQYF.

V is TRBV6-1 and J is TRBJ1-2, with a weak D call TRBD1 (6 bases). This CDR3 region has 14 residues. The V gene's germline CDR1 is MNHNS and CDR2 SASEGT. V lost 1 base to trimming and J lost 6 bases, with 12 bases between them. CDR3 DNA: TGTGCCAGCAGTGAAGAAGGGGGAAACGATGGCTACACCTTC. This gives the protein CASSEEGGNDGYTF.

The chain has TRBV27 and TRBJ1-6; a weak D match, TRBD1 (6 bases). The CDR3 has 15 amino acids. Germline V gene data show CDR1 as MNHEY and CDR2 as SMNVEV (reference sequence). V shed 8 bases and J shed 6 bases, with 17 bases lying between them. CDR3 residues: CASGNRAHFNSPLHF. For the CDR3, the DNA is TGTGCCAGCGGGAACAGGGCACACTTTAATTCACCCCTCCACTTT.

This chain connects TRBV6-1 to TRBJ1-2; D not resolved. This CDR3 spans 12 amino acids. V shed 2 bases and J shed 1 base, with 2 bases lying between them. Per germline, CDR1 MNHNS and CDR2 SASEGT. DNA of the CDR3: TGTGCCAGCAGTGAACATAACTATGGCTACACCTTC. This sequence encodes CASSEHNYGYTF.